This is a list of T cell receptor beta chains from one sample in a study of beta chain features in type 1 diabetes. TCRdb keeps only in-frame clones here, not all; method: immunoSEQ multiplex PCR. The table shows hundreds of thousands of clones, with 15% to 18% occurring only once. The sample comprised naive CD4+ T cells from blood. All receptors derive from a man aged 18 to 29 in good health. The conserved cysteine and the conserved F or W are not part of the CDR3 here.

j_call v_call cdr3_aa
TRBJ2-4 TRBV6-5 ASSYSYRAAKNIQY
TRBJ2-3 TRBV29-1 SAFDRPFHTDTQY
TRBJ2-1 TRBV4-1 ASSPDSRGNEQF
TRBJ2-3 TRBV5-4 ASSLRGRGGTDTQY
TRBJ2-1 TRBV27 ASSLWGRLKEQF
TRBJ2-3 TRBV5-4 ASSWDLTDTQY
TRBJ2-3 TRBV12-5 ASGLVLGQHLTDTQY
TRBJ1-5 TRBV7-2 ASSSQGAQSQPQH
TRBJ1-4 TRBV4-3 ASSQEQGRGEKLF
TRBJ2-7 TRBV5-1 ASSPRGQPSSYEQY
TRBJ2-7 TRBV5-6 ASSLQWEQY
TRBJ1-2 TRBV19 ASSIGQGGSGYT
TRBJ1-5 TRBV5-4 ASSLGQTNQPQH
TRBJ2-7 TRBV28 ASTTRQVSYEQY
TRBJ1-5 TRBV5-1 ASSLVGGNQPQH
TRBJ2-1 TRBV28 ASSLKAGRRF
TRBJ1-1 TRBV27 ASSPMLRRGFNTEAF
TRBJ1-3 TRBV6-5 ASSYPQGTSVSTIY
TRBJ1-1 TRBV7-9 ASSLGGAYL
TRBJ1-5 TRBV19 ASSMNRDSYHRPQH
TRBJ1-1 TRBV20-1 SACRHTEAF
TRBJ1-5 TRBV19 ASSSRGRSNQPQH
TRBJ2-7 TRBV20-1 RAGAYEQY
TRBJ1-1 TRBV28 ASSLTGAKGGAF
TRBJ2-5 TRBV7-9 ASSSQETQY
TRBJ1-2 TRBV28 ASSLQTNYGYT
TRBJ2-1 TRBV4-2 ASSRSGALYNEQF
TRBJ1-5 TRBV7-9 ASSLGGQGGNQPQH
TRBJ2-3 TRBV9 ASSTTAGTGTDTQY
TRBJ1-1 TRBV5-6 ASRLDARGAAF
TRBJ2-5 TRBV18 ASSPLQETQY
TRBJ2-3 TRBV10-3 AISTGTGRTTDTQY
TRBJ1-2 TRBV7-9 ASSFSDSPNYGYT
TRBJ1-4 TRBV29-1 SGSGRLSEKLF
TRBJ2-7 TRBV19 ASMSWGFREQY
TRBJ1-5 TRBV15 ATSRVRQTNSNQPQH
TRBJ2-5 TRBV10-3 AISVDLAGAGETQY
TRBJ1-1 TRBV28 ASSLSGVWTEAF
TRBJ2-5 TRBV11-2 ASSSWGALETQY
TRBJ1-1 TRBV7-2 ASSLYGSLNTEAF
TRBJ1-1 TRBV7-2 ASSLGRGTTTEAF
TRBJ2-6 TRBV7-2 ARGGENSGANVLT
TRBJ2-7 TRBV5-1 ASSYGTSGRAQVYEQY
TRBJ2-7 TRBV5-1 ASSLAAGITYEQY
TRBJ2-3 TRBV12-5 ASGLRIQDTQY
TRBJ1-1 TRBV18 ASVGTRNTEAF
TRBJ2-7 TRBV18 ASSPQSSYEQY
TRBJ2-7 TRBV28 ASSSSSNLWYEQY
TRBJ1-1 TRBV6-5 ASGLLRDRGSEAF
TRBJ2-1 TRBV5-1 ASSLEVTSGSEQF
TRBJ2-2 TRBV28 ASSTTGHTGELF
TRBJ1-1 TRBV7-9 ASSLNPGNTEAF
TRBJ1-2 TRBV6-1 ASSEAGPVYGYT
TRBJ1-1 TRBV7-9 ASSLDRGDTEAF
TRBJ2-5 TRBV7-9 ASKMTGGMETQY
TRBJ1-2 TRBV7-2 ASSLVISGYT
TRBJ2-7 TRBV6-8 ASSLTGGPYEQY
TRBJ2-1 TRBV9 ASSARDRSYNEQF
TRBJ1-2 TRBV28 ASVAARGRGFGYT
TRBJ2-7 TRBV7-2 ASSLLGGGYEQY